This entry is about one T cell receptor (beta chain). These data originate in a study of shared clonotypes between healthy human individuals. Terminally differentiated effector memory CD45RA+ cells were excluded from the naive CD8 cells, which were CD45RO-negative and positively selected for CCR7. Assay: immunoSEQ multiplex PCR; the TCRdb copy retains only in-frame clones and omits some. The top ten hold approximately 24% of the sample, which has about 680,000 clones, 92% seen once. The germline V gene encodes CDR1 MRHNA and CDR2 SNTAGT. The CDR3 runs 15 residues. The J segment lost 4 bases and the V segment lost 8 bases, leaving 7 bases of the junction unmatched.

The receptor's source is a young man in good health. The sequenced material came from naive CD8+ T cells sorted from blood. J is TRBJ2-1 and V is TRBV6-4; 11 nucleotides match TRBD2. CDR3: CASGSGTSGYNEQFF. CDR3 DNA sequence: TGTGCCAGCGGCTCCGGGACTAGCGGATACAATGAGCAGTTCTTC.